Following are 27 T cell receptor beta chains from one sample sequenced in a study of identifying expanded T cells in peripheral blood. Method: immunoSEQ multiplex PCR; TCRdb's copy keeps in-frame clones and lacks some. The table records approximately 120,000 clones, approximately 90% of them present only once. The sequencing sample was made of blood. The source of these receptors is a person aged 18-70 years in good health.

The chain couples TRBV7-2 to TRBJ2-7, with 8 bases identical to TRBD1. This CDR3 region has 14 residues. The V segment lost 5 bases and the J segment 2 bases; nucleotides outside the gene matches: 5. CDR1 is SGHTA and CDR2 is FQGNSA in the germline V gene. The CDR3 nucleotides read TGTGCCAGCAGCGCGGACAGGGTCGCCTACGAGCAGTACTTC. Encoded protein: CASSADRVAYEQYF. The full variable domain, completed using reference TRBV7-2 and TRBJ2-7, is GAGVSQSPSNKVTEKGKDVELRCDPISGHTALYWYRQSLGQGLEFLIYFQGNSAPDKSGLPSDRFSAERTGGSVSTLTIQRTQQEDSAVYLCASSADRVAYEQYFGPGTRLTVT.

The gene calls are TRBV5-1 and TRBJ1-5; D is undetermined. From germline, CDR1 is SGHRS and CDR2 YFSETQ. The V end was cut by 0 bases, the J end by 3 bases, with 10 bases between. The CDR3 length is 15 residues. The CDR3 region is CASSLAGNTNQPQHF. In DNA form, the CDR3 reads TGCGCCAGCAGCTTGGCCGGGAATACCAATCAGCCCCAGCATTTT.

This chain connects TRBV7-2 to TRBJ1-2; no clear D. CDR3 length: 15 amino acids. Per germline, CDR1 SGHTA and CDR2 FQGNSA. V shed 1 base and J shed 2 bases, with 11 bases lying between them. This CDR3 is CASSLGAGLNYGYTF. CDR3 DNA sequence: TGTGCCAGCAGCTTAGGGGCAGGATTAAACTATGGCTACACCTTC.

V and J are TRBV18 and TRBJ1-1; D is ambiguous. The germline V gene encodes CDR1 KGHSH and CDR2 LQKENI. There are 13 residues in the CDR3. Trimming cost V 6 bases and J 1 base, with 9 bases left between them. As DNA, the CDR3 is TGTGCCAGCTCTGGTCGAACGAACACTGAAGCTTTCTTT. This translates into CASSGRTNTEAFF.

The gene calls are TRBV11-1 and TRBJ2-3; no firm D call. The CDR3 consists of 14 residues. The germline V gene has CDR1 SGHAT and CDR2 FQDESV (reference sequence). V lost 1 base, J lost 5 bases, and 10 bases lay in between. CDR3 DNA sequence: TGTGCCAGCAGCTTAGATCCGGAGAGAGATACGCAGTATTTT. Translation gives CASSLDPERDTQYF.

This chain links TRBV6-5 with TRBJ2-7; 9 positions match TRBD1. The V gene end was trimmed by 4 bases and the J gene end by 3 bases; junction bases not matched to a gene: 7. CDR3 length equals 15 residues. The V gene's germline CDR1 is MNHEY and CDR2 SVGAGI. DNA for the CDR3: TGTGCCAGCAGTTCCGATTCGGGACAGGGCTACGAGCAGTACTTC. This sequence encodes CASSSDSGQGYEQYF.

The chain is built from TRBV18 and TRBJ1-3; a possible D gene is TRBD1 (6 bases). Germline CDR1 is KGHSH and CDR2 is LQKENI. Deletions cut 3 bases from V and 4 bases from J, with 10 bases between. The CDR3 runs 14 residues. CDR3 region: CASSPRDKGNTIYF. CDR3 nucleotides: TGTGCCAGCTCACCCCGGGACAAAGGAAACACCATATATTTT.

This chain joins TRBV25-1 and TRBJ1-4; D is unresolved. V lost 2 bases to trimming and J lost 4 bases, with 11 bases between them. This CDR3 has 15 amino acids. Germline values: CDR1 MGHDK, CDR2 SYGVNS. CDR3 in amino acids: CASSEGLGRNEKLFF. CDR3 DNA sequence: TGTGCCAGCAGTGAAGGGCTAGGACGTAATGAAAAACTGTTTTTT.

The chain links TRBV5-5 to TRBJ2-1; 11 bases are a match to TRBD2. Germline V gives CDR1 SGHKS, CDR2 YYEKEE (reference sequence). Trimming removed 6 bases from V and 7 bases from J; junction bases left unmatched: 9. The CDR3 is 15 residues long. This CDR3 is CASTFTSGSQNEQFF. The CDR3 region has the DNA TGTGCCAGCACCTTTACTAGCGGGAGTCAGAATGAGCAGTTCTTC.

This clone occurred a few times. This sequence joins TRBV5-4 and TRBJ2-7; TRBD1 agrees at 7 bases. The germline CDR1 and CDR2 sequences are SGHNT and YYREEE (reference sequence). V was pared by 4 bases and J by 5 bases, with 9 bases of the junction left unmatched. There are 14 residues in the CDR3. In nucleotides, the CDR3 is TGTGCCAGCAGCCAACGACAGGGCTGGGACGAGCAGTACTTC. Amino acid sequence: CASSQRQGWDEQYF.

The V and J genes are TRBV6-1 and TRBJ2-7; D call uncertain. Germline V gene sequence: CDR1 MNHNS, CDR2 SASEGT. The CDR3 has 13 residues. Trimming shortened V by 4 bases and J by 0 bases, and 7 bases separated the two germline ends. CDR3 in amino acids: CASSVSSSYEQYF. CDR3 in DNA: TGTGCCAGCAGTGTGTCCTCCTCCTACGAGCAGTACTTC.

This chain connects TRBV19 to TRBJ1-1; D is perhaps TRBD1 (5 bases). The CDR3 has 12 residues. CDR1 and CDR2 from the germline V gene are LNHDA and SQIVND (reference sequence). V lost 2 bases, J lost 7 bases, and 8 bases lay in between. As DNA, the CDR3 is TGTGCCAGTAGTATACAGGGACGTGAAGCTTTCTTT. Protein sequence: CASSIQGREAFF.

The V and J genes are TRBV5-1 and TRBJ2-7; no clear D. CDR1 SGHRS and CDR2 YFSETQ come from the germline V gene. CDR3 length equals 12 residues. Trimming removed 4 bases at V and 2 bases at J, with 7 bases between. The CDR3 DNA follows: TGCGCCAGCAGCGCATCAACCTACGAGCAGTACTTC. Translation: CASSASTYEQYF. Filled out from reference TRBV5-1 and TRBJ2-7, the complete variable domain reads KAGVTQTPRYLIKTRGQQVTLSCSPISGHRSVSWYQQTPGQGLQFLFEYFSETQRNKGNFPGRFSGRQFSNSRSEMNVSTLELGDSALYLCASSASTYEQYFGPGTRLTVT.

The V call is TRBV20-1, the J call TRBJ1-2; D is unclear. Germline CDR1 DFQATT, CDR2 SNEGSKA (reference sequence). V was pared by 5 bases and J by 8 bases, with 9 bases between. There are 10 residues in the CDR3. CDR3 in amino acids: CSAWEFGYTF. CDR3 nucleotide sequence: TGCAGTGCTTGGGAGTTCGGCTACACCTTC.

This clone was detected a few times. The chain combines TRBV7-2 with TRBJ1-5, with D hard to call. In germline, CDR1 is SGHTA, CDR2 FQGNSA. V was trimmed by 1 base and J by 0 bases, leaving 1 base between them. The CDR3 loop spans 13 amino acids. The CDR3 region has the DNA TGTGCCAGCAGCTTAGATAGCAATCAGCCCCAGCATTTT. Encoded protein: CASSLDSNQPQHF.

The chain has TRBV6-5 and TRBJ1-1; tentatively, D is TRBD1 (6 bases). Deletions cut 4 bases from V and 0 bases from J, with 12 bases between. The CDR3 contains 15 residues. The germline CDR1 and CDR2 sequences are MNHEY and SVGAGI. The CDR3 sequence is CASSLGALLNTEAFF. The DNA of the CDR3 is TGTGCCAGCAGTTTGGGGGCGTTATTGAACACTGAAGCTTTCTTT.

This chain joins TRBV11-2 and TRBJ2-1; 7 nucleotides line up with TRBD1. V gave up 5 bases and J gave up 8 bases; unmatched junction bases: 15. Germline V gives CDR1 SGHAT, CDR2 FQNNGV. The CDR3 has 16 residues. This CDR3 reads CASSLKKLDTGDEQFF. CDR3 sequence (DNA): TGTGCCAGCAGCCTTAAAAAGCTCGATACAGGGGATGAGCAGTTCTTC.

The V and J genes are TRBV21-1 and TRBJ2-7. TRBV21-1 is a pseudogene segment. This CDR3 spans 18 amino acids. In DNA form, the CDR3 reads TGTGCCAGCAGCAAAGCTTCTCCTCATTTTGGGGACGAATACGAGCAGTACTTC. Translating gives CASSKASPHFGDEYEQYF.

This rearrangement joins TRBV18 to TRBJ2-1; D possibly uses TRBD1 or TRBD2 (5 bases each). Germline V gene sequence: CDR1 KGHSH, CDR2 LQKENI. Trimming took 0 bases from V and 9 from J, leaving 21 bases between them. The CDR3 totals 17 residues. The CDR3 loop is CASSPPPGTVIGVEQFF. The CDR3 region has the DNA TGTGCCAGCTCACCACCCCCCGGGACCGTGATAGGCGTTGAGCAGTTCTTC.

The gene calls are TRBV28 and TRBJ1-2; possible D gene TRBD1, 5 bases. The germline V gene has CDR1 MDHEN and CDR2 SYDVKM. Trimming took 4 bases from V and 5 from J, leaving 20 bases between them. The CDR3 is made up of 16 amino acids. The CDR3 loop reads CASSYPLGDASYGYTF. The CDR3 DNA reads as TGTGCCAGCAGTTACCCTCTCGGGGACGCTTCTTATGGCTACACCTTC.

Note on this clone: Within the sample, other DNA sequences also encode this same CDR3. V is TRBV5-1 and J is TRBJ1-1, with D possibly TRBD1 on 5 matching bases. CDR3 length: 13 residues. CDR1 and CDR2 from the germline V gene are SGHRS and YFSETQ. V lost 1 base to trimming and J lost 2 bases, with 6 bases between them. CDR3 coding DNA: TGCGCCAGCAGCTTGCAGGGAAACACTGAAGCTTTCTTT. Its translation is CASSLQGNTEAFF.

The sample holds one count of this clone. The rearrangement links TRBV11-1 to TRBJ2-7; 10 bases line up with TRBD2. The CDR3 runs 15 residues. Germline CDR1 reads SGHAT; CDR2 reads FQDESV (reference sequence). V shed 5 bases, J shed 3 bases, and the junction held 7 bases outside the gene matches. The chain's CDR3 is CASSPGLAEIYEQYF. In DNA form, the CDR3 reads TGTGCCAGCAGCCCCGGACTAGCGGAGATCTACGAGCAGTACTTC. Complete variable domain (other parts from reference TRBV11-1 and TRBJ2-7): EAEVAQSPRYKITEKSQAVAFWCDPISGHATLYWYRQILGQGPELLVQFQDESVVDDSQLPKDRFSAERLKGVDSTLKIQPAELGDSAMYLCASSPGLAEIYEQYFGPGTRLTVT.

This rearrangement joins TRBV7-9 to TRBJ2-2; D gene uncertain. CDR3 length: 18 amino acids. Germline V lookup: CDR1 SEHNR, CDR2 FQNEAQ (reference sequence). V was clipped by 2 bases and J by 5 bases, with 21 bases between them. The CDR3 DNA reads TGTGCCAGCAGCTTATCATTAACCGACCTAATAGATACCGGGGAGCTGTTTTTT. Translating gives CASSLSLTDLIDTGELFF.

The J gene is TRBJ2-7, the V gene TRBV11-2; TRBD2 agrees at 9 bases. Germline-derived CDR1 and CDR2 are SGHAT and FQNNGV. V was clipped by 1 base and J by 5 bases; unmatched bases: 6. The CDR3 loop spans 15 amino acids. CDR3 sequence reads: CASSLGIAGVNEQYF. In nucleotides, the CDR3 is TGTGCCAGCAGCTTAGGTATAGCGGGAGTTAACGAGCAGTACTTC.

The V gene is TRBV5-1, the J gene TRBJ2-7; D is perhaps TRBD1 (5 bases). The ends were cut back, 0 bases at V and 1 base at J, with 8 bases in the middle. The V gene's germline CDR1 is SGHRS and CDR2 YFSETQ. CDR3 length: 14 residues. Written as DNA, the CDR3 is TGCGCCAGCAGCTTGGTAGCAGGGTCCTACGAGCAGTACTTC. Protein: CASSLVAGSYEQYF.

The CDR3 protein is CASSQQGVGTEAFF. CDR3 sequence (DNA): TGCGCCAGCAGCCAACAGGGTGTCGGGACTGAAGCTTTCTTT. The chain combines TRBV5-1 with TRBJ1-1; the D gene is possibly TRBD1 (6 bases). Germline loops: CDR1 SGHRS, CDR2 YFSETQ. The CDR3 extends over 14 amino acids. V shed 4 bases and J shed 5 bases, with 15 bases lying between them.

This chain connects TRBV11-2 to TRBJ2-1; D remains ambiguous. V shed 7 bases and J shed 7 bases, with 23 bases lying between them. The CDR3 consists of 16 residues. The germline CDR1 and CDR2 sequences are SGHAT and FQNNGV. The CDR3 loop is CASNPDQNLIRNEQFF. Here the CDR3 DNA reads TGTGCCAGCAACCCGGACCAGAACCTAATTCGAAATGAGCAGTTCTTC.